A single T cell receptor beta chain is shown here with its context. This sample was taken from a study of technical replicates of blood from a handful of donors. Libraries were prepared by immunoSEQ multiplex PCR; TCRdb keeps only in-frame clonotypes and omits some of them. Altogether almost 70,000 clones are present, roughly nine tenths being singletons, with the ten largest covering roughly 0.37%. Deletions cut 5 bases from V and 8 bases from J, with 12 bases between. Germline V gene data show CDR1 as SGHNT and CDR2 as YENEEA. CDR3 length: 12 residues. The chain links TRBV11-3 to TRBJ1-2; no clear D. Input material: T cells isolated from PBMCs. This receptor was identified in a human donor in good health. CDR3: CASSPPQSGYTF. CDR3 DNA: TGTGCCAGCAGCCCCCCCCAAAGCGGCTACACCTTC.